These T cell receptor beta chains were read from a single sample in a study of blood T cell repertoires in COVID-19. The data were produced by immunoSEQ multiplex PCR, yet TCRdb's version contains in-frame clones alone and is incomplete. In the table there are roughly 250,000 clones, 75% to 95% of which are singletons. The sample taken for sequencing was PBMCs or T cells enriched from blood (not recorded which). Receptors originate from a woman under 30 who had recovered from COVID-19. The CDR3 runs from the conserved cysteine through the conserved F or W. The D gene is left open where the match is weak. Where a row states a size, it is once, few, many or the class of an expanded clone; other rows omit it.

cdr3_aa: CASSGLAGGRSNEQFF
cdr3_nt: TGTGCCAGCAGTGGTCTAGCGGGAGGTAGGAGCAATGAGCAGTTCTTC
j_call: TRBJ2-1
v_call: TRBV6-1
d_call: TRBD2
clone_size: -

cdr3_aa: CASSQATGARATEAFF
cdr3_nt: TGTGCCAGCAGCCAAGCTACAGGGGCGAGGGCCACTGAAGCTTTCTTT
j_call: TRBJ1-1
v_call: TRBV4-2
d_call: TRBD1
clone_size: -

cdr3_aa: CASSPSVNTEAFF
cdr3_nt: TGTGCCAGCTCACCGTCGGTGAACACTGAAGCTTTCTTT
j_call: TRBJ1-1
v_call: TRBV18
d_call: -
clone_size: -

cdr3_aa: CASSQVGGTDPYGYTF
cdr3_nt: TGCGCCAGCAGCCAAGTAGGGGGGACAGACCCCTATGGCTACACCTTC
j_call: TRBJ1-2
v_call: TRBV4-3
d_call: TRBD1
clone_size: -

cdr3_aa: CASSYSAAGGGYEQYF
cdr3_nt: TGTGCCAGCAGTTACTCAGCAGCGGGAGGGGGCTACGAGCAGTACTTC
j_call: TRBJ2-7
v_call: TRBV6-5
d_call: TRBD2
clone_size: -

cdr3_aa: CASSLSTGDQPQHF
cdr3_nt: TGTGCCAGCAGCTTGTCGACGGGAGATCAGCCCCAGCATTTT
j_call: TRBJ1-5
v_call: TRBV7-2
d_call: -
clone_size: -

cdr3_aa: CAISKGQGMNTEAFF
cdr3_nt: TGTGCCATCAGTAAGGGACAGGGGATGAACACTGAAGCTTTCTTT
j_call: TRBJ1-1
v_call: TRBV10-3
d_call: TRBD1
clone_size: -

cdr3_aa: CASSTGYEQYF
cdr3_nt: TGTGCCAGCAGCACGGGCTACGAGCAGTACTTC
j_call: TRBJ2-7
v_call: TRBV27
d_call: -
clone_size: -

cdr3_aa: CASSTGTGARGGGYTF
cdr3_nt: TGTGCCAGCAGCACCGGGACAGGAGCTCGGGGCGGTGGCTACACCTTC
j_call: TRBJ1-2
v_call: TRBV9
d_call: TRBD1
clone_size: -

cdr3_aa: CASSLALTGGARTEAFF
cdr3_nt: TGTGCCAGCAGCTTAGCTTTAACAGGGGGCGCGAGGACTGAAGCTTTCTTT
j_call: TRBJ1-1
v_call: TRBV7-8
d_call: TRBD1
clone_size: -

cdr3_aa: CASSMARGGRGGNEQFF
cdr3_nt: TGTGCCAGTAGTATGGCCCGAGGCGGGAGGGGAGGCAATGAGCAGTTCTTC
j_call: TRBJ2-1
v_call: TRBV19
d_call: TRBD2
clone_size: -

cdr3_aa: CASSPEGFF
cdr3_nt: TGTGCCAGCAGCCCGGAGGGATTCTTC
j_call: TRBJ2-1
v_call: TRBV7-2
d_call: -
clone_size: -

cdr3_aa: CASSLDGDRGNYNEQFF
cdr3_nt: TGTGCCAGCAGCTTAGATGGGGACAGGGGAAACTACAATGAGCAGTTCTTC
j_call: TRBJ2-1
v_call: TRBV11-3
d_call: TRBD1
clone_size: -

cdr3_aa: CASSSNRIPYTEAFF
cdr3_nt: TGTGCCAGCAGCTCCAACAGGATACCCTACACTGAAGCTTTCTTT
j_call: TRBJ1-1
v_call: TRBV7-3
d_call: -
clone_size: -

cdr3_aa: CASSGTGGNQPQHF
cdr3_nt: TGTGCCAGTAGTGGGACAGGGGGAAATCAGCCCCAGCATTTT
j_call: TRBJ1-5
v_call: TRBV19
d_call: TRBD1
clone_size: once

cdr3_aa: CASSYREQETQYF
cdr3_nt: TGTGCCAGCAGTTACAGGGAGCAAGAGACCCAGTACTTC
j_call: TRBJ2-5
v_call: TRBV6-2/TRBV6-3
d_call: -
clone_size: many

cdr3_aa: CASSDRIGNSPLHF
cdr3_nt: TGTGCCAGCAGTGACAGGATTGGTAATTCACCCCTCCACTTT
j_call: TRBJ1-6
v_call: TRBV6-1
d_call: -
clone_size: -

cdr3_aa: CASSQEAASYTYEQYF
cdr3_nt: TGTGCCAGCAGCCAAGAGGCGGCCAGTTATACCTACGAGCAGTACTTC
j_call: TRBJ2-7
v_call: TRBV14
d_call: -
clone_size: -

cdr3_aa: CASRHFAGGSSTDTQYF
cdr3_nt: TGCGCCAGCAGACACTTTGCCGGCGGTTCGAGCACAGATACGCAGTATTTT
j_call: TRBJ2-3
v_call: TRBV4-3
d_call: -
clone_size: -

cdr3_aa: CASSLEFAGGGETQYF
cdr3_nt: TGTGCCAGCAGCTTGGAATTTGCGGGAGGGGGGGAGACCCAGTACTTC
j_call: TRBJ2-5
v_call: TRBV5-5
d_call: TRBD2
clone_size: -

cdr3_aa: CASRLEAFQETQYF
cdr3_nt: TGTGCCAGCAGGTTGGAGGCGTTTCAAGAGACCCAGTACTTC
j_call: TRBJ2-5
v_call: TRBV7-8
d_call: -
clone_size: -

cdr3_aa: CASRSGLAGITGELFF
cdr3_nt: TGTGCCAGCAGATCTGGACTAGCGGGGATCACCGGGGAGCTGTTTTTT
j_call: TRBJ2-2
v_call: TRBV5-5
d_call: TRBD2
clone_size: once

cdr3_aa: CASSQEPGWTEAFF
cdr3_nt: TGTGCCAGCAGCCAAGAACCGGGGTGGACTGAAGCTTTCTTT
j_call: TRBJ1-1
v_call: TRBV3-1/TRBV3-2
d_call: -
clone_size: -

cdr3_aa: CASSQGIARGNQPQHF
cdr3_nt: TGCGCCAGCAGCCAAGGTATAGCGAGGGGCAATCAGCCCCAGCATTTT
j_call: TRBJ1-5
v_call: TRBV4-1
d_call: -
clone_size: -

cdr3_aa: CASSGGQDEDYGYTF
cdr3_nt: TGTGCCAGCAGCGGCGGACAGGATGAGGACTATGGCTACACCTTC
j_call: TRBJ1-2
v_call: TRBV13
d_call: TRBD1
clone_size: few

cdr3_aa: CATSRVRTGSYEQYF
cdr3_nt: TGTGCCACCAGCAGAGTAAGGACAGGGTCCTACGAGCAGTACTTC
j_call: TRBJ2-7
v_call: TRBV15
d_call: TRBD1
clone_size: -

cdr3_aa: CASSVGLNQPQHF
cdr3_nt: TGTGCCAGCAGCGTCGGTCTCAATCAGCCCCAGCATTTT
j_call: TRBJ1-5
v_call: TRBV12-3/TRBV12-4
d_call: -
clone_size: -

cdr3_aa: CASSFAGVDTQYF
cdr3_nt: TGTGCCAGCAGCTTCGCAGGGGTCGATACGCAGTATTTT
j_call: TRBJ2-3
v_call: TRBV7-3
d_call: -
clone_size: -

cdr3_aa: CASSPPGQGGNEQFF
cdr3_nt: TGCGCCAGCAGCCCGCCGGGACAGGGAGGAAATGAGCAGTTCTTC
j_call: TRBJ2-1
v_call: TRBV5-1
d_call: TRBD1
clone_size: -

cdr3_aa: CASSQDSRDSPLHF
cdr3_nt: TGCGCCAGCAGCCAAGACAGCAGGGATTCACCCCTCCACTTT
j_call: TRBJ1-6
v_call: TRBV4-3
d_call: -
clone_size: -

cdr3_aa: CATTGVNNSPLHF
cdr3_nt: TGTGCCACTACCGGGGTCAACAATTCACCCCTCCACTTT
j_call: TRBJ1-6
v_call: TRBV19
d_call: -
clone_size: once

cdr3_aa: CASSLGGNYGYTF
cdr3_nt: TGTGCCAGCTCACTCGGGGGTAACTATGGCTACACCTTC
j_call: TRBJ1-2
v_call: TRBV18
d_call: -
clone_size: -

cdr3_aa: CATSDPTAPNEQFF
cdr3_nt: TGTGCCACCAGTGACCCGACAGCTCCTAATGAGCAGTTCTTC
j_call: TRBJ2-1
v_call: TRBV24-1
d_call: -
clone_size: few

cdr3_aa: CASSGGYRENTEAFF
cdr3_nt: TGTGCCAGCTCAGGCGGATATAGAGAGAACACTGAAGCTTTCTTT
j_call: TRBJ1-1
v_call: TRBV18
d_call: -
clone_size: -

cdr3_aa: CASSRTGTGRGWEYGYTF
cdr3_nt: TGTGCCAGCAGCCGAACTGGGACAGGTAGGGGATGGGAGTATGGCTACACCTTC
j_call: TRBJ1-2
v_call: TRBV3-1/TRBV3-2
d_call: TRBD1
clone_size: -

cdr3_aa: CASSSPGQGRQQLALHF
cdr3_nt: TGTGCCAGCAGTTCCCCCGGGCAGGGTAGGCAGCAGTTGGCCCTCCACTTT
j_call: TRBJ1-6
v_call: TRBV28
d_call: -
clone_size: -

cdr3_aa: CASSARTEITDTQYF
cdr3_nt: TGCGCCAGCAGCGCTCGGACAGAGATCACAGATACGCAGTATTTT
j_call: TRBJ2-3
v_call: TRBV4-3
d_call: -
clone_size: -

cdr3_aa: CASSVDGNEKLFF
cdr3_nt: TGTGCCAGCAGCGTAGACGGGAATGAAAAACTGTTTTTT
j_call: TRBJ1-4
v_call: TRBV9
d_call: -
clone_size: -